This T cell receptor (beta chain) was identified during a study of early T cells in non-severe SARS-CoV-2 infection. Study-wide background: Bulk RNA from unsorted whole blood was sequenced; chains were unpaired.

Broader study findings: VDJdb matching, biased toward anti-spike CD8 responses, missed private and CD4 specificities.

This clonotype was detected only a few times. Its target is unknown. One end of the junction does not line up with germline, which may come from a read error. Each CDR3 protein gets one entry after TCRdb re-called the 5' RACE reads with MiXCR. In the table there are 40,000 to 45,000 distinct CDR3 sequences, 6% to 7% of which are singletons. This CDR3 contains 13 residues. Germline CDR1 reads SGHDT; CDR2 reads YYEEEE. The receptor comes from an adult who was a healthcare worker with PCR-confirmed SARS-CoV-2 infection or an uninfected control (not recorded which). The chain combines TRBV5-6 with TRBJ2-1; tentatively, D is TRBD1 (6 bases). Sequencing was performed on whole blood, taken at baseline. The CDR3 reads CASSLARGNELFF. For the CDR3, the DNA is TGTGCCAGCAGCTTGGCCAGGGGTAATGAGCTGTTCTTC.